This T cell receptor (beta chain) originates from a study of tumor-infiltrating lymphocytes in primary liver carcinoma. Study-wide background: The patients included men and women who were aged 30 to 69 years. Tumors were staged T1-T3 N0M0 and measured about 4 to 11 cm across.

Synthesis of TCR beta cDNA was carried out from approximately 470 ng total RNA with a constant-region primer. Employing slightly modified ARM-PCR, three nested multiplex PCR rounds were run, and these gave rise to the TCR beta libraries. The first two PCR rounds, around 10 cycles each, used TRBV1-TRBV30 forward primers and a C-beta reverse primer. TCRdb reprocessed the multiplex PCR reads with MiXCR, giving one entry per CDR3 protein. Among around 330,000 distinct CDR3 sequences, more than 55% were seen once, and the ten largest hold roughly 9%. Both blood RNA, taken from unsorted whole blood, and germline DNA were extracted. Infection with HBV was chronic in patients; they were treatment-naive. This clonotype showed up just a few times. Its antigen remains unknown. Regarding the study as a whole: There was no comparison of CD4+ and CD8+ repertoires, as samples were bulk unsorted.

The CDR3 has 13 residues. Germline values: CDR1 MDHEN, CDR2 SYDVKM. Trimming cost V 8 bases and J 3 bases, with 13 bases left between them. The V gene is TRBV28, the J gene TRBJ1-2, with a weak D call TRBD1 (5 bases). The sequence came from a man aged 40-49 years with primary liver carcinoma and hepatitis B virus infection. The specimen sequenced was peripheral blood. The CDR3 here is CASQREGHYGYTF. CDR3 in DNA: TGTGCCAGCCAACGGGAGGGACACTATGGCTACACCTTC.